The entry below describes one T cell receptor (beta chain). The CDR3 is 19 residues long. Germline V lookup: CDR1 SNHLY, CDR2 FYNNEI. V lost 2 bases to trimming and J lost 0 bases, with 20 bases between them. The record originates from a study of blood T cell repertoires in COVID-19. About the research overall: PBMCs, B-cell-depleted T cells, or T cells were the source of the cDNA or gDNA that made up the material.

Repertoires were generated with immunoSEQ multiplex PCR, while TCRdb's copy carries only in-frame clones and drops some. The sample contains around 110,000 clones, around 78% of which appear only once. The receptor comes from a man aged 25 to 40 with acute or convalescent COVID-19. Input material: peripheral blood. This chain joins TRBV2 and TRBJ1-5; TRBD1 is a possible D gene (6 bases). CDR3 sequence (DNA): TGTGCCAGCAGTGAAACAACAATGATCAGGACAGTTAGCAATCAGCCCCAGCATTTT. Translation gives CASSETTMIRTVSNQPQHF. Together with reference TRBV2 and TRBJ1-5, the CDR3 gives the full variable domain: EPEVTQTPSHQVTQMGQEVILRCVPISNHLYFYWYRQILGQKVEFLVSFYNNEISEKSEIFDDQFSVERPDGSNFTLKIRSTKLEDSAMYFCASSETTMIRTVSNQPQHFGDGTRLSIL.